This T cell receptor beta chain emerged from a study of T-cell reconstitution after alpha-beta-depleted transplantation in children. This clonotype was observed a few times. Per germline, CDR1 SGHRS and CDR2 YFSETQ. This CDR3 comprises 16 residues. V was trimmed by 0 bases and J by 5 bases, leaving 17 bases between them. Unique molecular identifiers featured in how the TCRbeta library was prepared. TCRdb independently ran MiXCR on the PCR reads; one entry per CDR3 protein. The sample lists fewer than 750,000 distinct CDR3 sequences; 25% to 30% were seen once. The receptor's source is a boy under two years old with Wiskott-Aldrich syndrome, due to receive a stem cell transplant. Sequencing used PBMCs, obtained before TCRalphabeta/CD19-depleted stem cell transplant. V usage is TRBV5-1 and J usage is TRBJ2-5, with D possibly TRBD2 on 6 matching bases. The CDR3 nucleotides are TGCGCCAGCAGCTTGGAGGGAGGCCGGCGATGGGAGACCCAGTACTTC. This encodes CASSLEGGRRWETQYF.